Below, 2 T cell receptor beta chains from the same sample are listed, as sequenced in a study of cytomegalovirus exposure and HLA in healthy donors. Sequenced by immunoSEQ multiplex PCR; TCRdb stores in-frame clones only, minus some. This sample has tens of thousands of clones, with roughly 90% found just once. The specimen sequenced was PBMCs. These receptors all come from a woman aged 18-29 years in good health and CMV-seropositive.

The chain's CDR3 is CATSTPRQGFGETQYF. The CDR3 nucleotides read TGTGCCACCAGCACTCCCAGACAGGGGTTCGGGGAGACCCAGTACTTC. This chain links TRBV15 with TRBJ2-5; 8 bases are shared with TRBD1. Germline V gene data show CDR1 as LNHNV and CDR2 as YYDKDF (reference sequence). The junction had 12 bases not matched to a gene; V was cut back by 4 bases and J by 5 bases. The CDR3 sequence is 16 residues long.

The chain recombines TRBV27 with TRBJ1-6; 10 bases map to TRBD1. The CDR3 consists of 15 residues. Trimming took 3 bases from V and 6 from J; bases not matched to a gene: 2. In germline, CDR1 is MNHEY, CDR2 SMNVEV (reference sequence). The CDR3 nucleotides are TGTGCCAGCAGTTTCCGGGACAGGGGTAATTCACCCCTCCACTTT. It encodes CASSFRDRGNSPLHF.